The 9 T cell receptor beta chains below all came from one sample that was sequenced in a study of naive and memory T cell subsets. General study findings and limits: Naive repertoires, especially CD8, held a few larger clonotypes, possibly memory cells re-expressing CD45RA.

Two oligonucleotides, mixed equimolar, formed the beta constant-region primer covering TRBC1 and TRBC2. The ligated cDNA underwent four PCR rounds using SP2 and nested alpha and beta constant-region primers. Each CDR3 protein is one row after TCRdb ran MiXCR on the UMI-ligation and nested PCR reads. The sample shows approximately 90,000 distinct CDR3 sequences, about 11% of them seen only once. Which antigens these TCRs recognize remains unknown. The sample taken for sequencing was naive CD4+ T cells from blood. These receptors were obtained from a human donor in good health.

This clonotype has a handful of counts. The chain employs TRBV20-1 and TRBJ1-5, with 9 bases aligning to TRBD1. Germline V lookup: CDR1 DFQATT, CDR2 SNEGSKA (reference sequence). V shed 3 bases and J 0 bases; nucleotides not matched to a gene: 6. The length of the CDR3 is 16 residues. This CDR3 reads CSASRGTGNSNQPQHF. The CDR3 region has the DNA TGCAGTGCTAGCCGGGGGACAGGGAATAGCAATCAGCCCCAGCATTTT.

The chain is built from TRBV20-1 and TRBJ2-7; the D gene is possibly TRBD1 (6 bases). Trimming took 4 bases from V and 7 from J, leaving 11 bases between them. Germline V gene lookup returns CDR1 DFQATT and CDR2 SNEGSKA (reference sequence). The CDR3 contains 11 residues. CDR3 bases: TGCAGTGCTATACAGGGCGGGGAGCAGTACTTC. It specifies CSAIQGGEQYF.

CDR3 coding DNA: TGTGCCAGCAGCCGATCAGGAGAGGCCTACGAGCAGTACTTC. It is translated as CASSRSGEAYEQYF. V gene TRBV14 combines with J gene TRBJ2-7; D not resolved. Trimming removed 4 bases from V and 2 bases from J, with 12 bases in between. This CDR3 spans 14 amino acids. In germline, CDR1 is SGHDN, CDR2 FVKESK. The entire variable domain, with the rest obtained from reference TRBV14 and TRBJ2-7, is as follows: EAGVTQFPSHSVIEKGQTVTLRCDPISGHDNLYWYRRVMGKEIKFLLHFVKESKQDESGMPNNRFLAERTGGTYSTLKVQPAELEDSGVYFCASSRSGEAYEQYFGPGTRLTVT.

Only a few counts were recorded for this clonotype. CDR3 sequence (DNA): TGCAGCGTTGAAGATTCAAGGGGATTCACAGATACGCAGTATTTT. Translated, it gives CSVEDSRGFTDTQYF. The chain links TRBV29-1 to TRBJ2-3, with D perhaps TRBD1 (5 bases). CDR1 and CDR2 from the germline V gene are SQVTM and ANQGSEA. V lost 0 bases and J 2 bases, leaving 12 bases between the germline ends. The CDR3 runs 15 residues.

This clonotype appeared many times. The DNA for the CDR3 is TGTGCCAGCAGCTTGGGAACTAGCGGGGGGACGAGCTCCTACAATGAGCAGTTCTTC. It specifies CASSLGTSGGTSSYNEQFF. This sequence joins TRBV7-3 and TRBJ2-1, with 12 bases aligning to TRBD2. The CDR3 has 19 residues. The J segment lost 0 bases and the V segment lost 3 bases, leaving 9 bases of the junction unmatched. Germline V gene lookup returns CDR1 SGHTA and CDR2 FQGTGA.

Note on this clonotype: This could be a read error, since a much larger clone is one nucleotide away. V is TRBV24-1 and J is TRBJ2-3; 7 nucleotides line up with TRBD1. CDR1 and CDR2 from the germline V gene are KGHDR and SFDVKD. Trimming removed 4 bases from V and 8 bases from J; junction bases left unmatched: 11. CDR3 length: 15 amino acids. CDR3 loop: CATSDPRQGPVTQYF. The CDR3 coding sequence is TGTGCCACCAGTGACCCACGACAGGGCCCAGTTACGCAGTATTTT.

This clonotype was found a few times. The chain couples TRBV30 to TRBJ2-3; 8 bases map to TRBD1. V lost 3 bases, J lost 5 bases, and 13 bases stayed unmatched. Germline values: CDR1 GTSNPN, CDR2 SVGIG (reference sequence). The CDR3 runs to 16 residues. CDR3 region: CAWRADRGLRGDTQYF. The CDR3 DNA reads as TGTGCCTGGAGGGCTGACAGGGGATTGCGTGGAGATACGCAGTATTTT.

This chain links TRBV6-2 or TRBV6-3 with TRBJ1-5; D perhaps matches TRBD1 (6 bases). The length of the CDR3 is 13 residues. V lost 9 bases to trimming and J lost 6 bases, with 15 bases between them. The germline V gene encodes CDR1 MNHEY and CDR2 SVGEGT. CDR3 coding DNA: TGTGCCAGTAACACAGGGATCGTTCAGCCCCAGCATTTT. This sequence encodes CASNTGIVQPQHF.

This clonotype was seen more than once but under ten times. The rearrangement joins TRBV6-9 to TRBJ1-5; TRBD1 aligns across 10 bases. The trim removed 2 bases at V and 3 bases at J, leaving 10 bases unmatched. Per germline, CDR1 MNHGY and CDR2 SVAAGI. The CDR3 is 18 residues long. This chain's CDR3 is CASSYVRTGGVDNQPQHF. The CDR3, as DNA: TGTGCCAGCAGTTATGTTCGGACAGGGGGTGTTGACAATCAGCCCCAGCATTTT.